This TCR beta chain derives from a study of blood T cell repertoires in COVID-19. Study overall: Sites in the United States, Italy and Spain provided acute and convalescent COVID-19 samples. Sample material is recorded as cDNA or gDNA derived from T cells, B-cell-depleted T cells, or PBMCs.

Study processing details: Reference gene primer amplification gave estimated nucleated cell counts. TCRdb's copy holds only in-frame clones and misses some; the assay was immunoSEQ multiplex PCR. That table is the source of V, J and clone size, and D and trimming were worked out from the DNA. The sample has under 45,000 clones, around 76% seen once; the top ten hold approximately 26%. The CDR3 runs to 16 residues. Trimming removed 2 bases at V and 0 bases at J, with 8 bases between. Germline values: CDR1 SGHVS, CDR2 FNYEAQ. The chain recombines TRBV7-6 with TRBJ2-6; weak D call: TRBD1 (5 bases). This receptor was obtained from a man older than 75 with acute or convalescent COVID-19. The source material was peripheral blood. CDR3 bases: TGTGCCAGCAGCTTAACAGGCCTCTCTGGGGCCAACGTCCTGACTTTC. This translates into CASSLTGLSGANVLTF.